A selection of T cell receptor beta chains follows, all from one sample in a study of molecular identifiers for immune sequencing clone quantification. Each CDR3 protein is one row after TCRdb ran MiXCR on the PCR reads. The sample contains approximately 550,000 distinct CDR3 sequences, about a fifth of which appear only once. The specimen was naive CD8+ T cells from blood, with Jurkat cell RNA spiked in. The receptors stem from a human donor in good health. Some libraries in this study had Jurkat cell RNA spiked in. Both conserved end residues are part of each CDR3.

j_call | v_call | cdr3_aa
TRBJ1-1 | TRBV19 | CASSIVLNTEAFF
TRBJ2-7 | TRBV6-1 | CASSEARLAGPSRHHEQYF
TRBJ2-7 | TRBV20-1 | CSARAGRDSYEQYF
TRBJ2-5 | TRBV9 | CASSATGRGQETQYF
TRBJ2-2 | TRBV27 | CASSSTAGRVAGDGELFF
TRBJ2-7 | TRBV27 | CASSLTGPRVSYEQYF
TRBJ2-4 | TRBV6-5 | CASSPAGVWGKNIQYF
TRBJ2-7 | TRBV12-3/TRBV12-4 | CASSTSGDYEQYF
TRBJ2-7 | TRBV9 | CASSVSSSGLVHEQYF
TRBJ2-7 | TRBV13 | CASSYQGQFEQYF
TRBJ2-7 | TRBV27 | CASSLLLAGGPHERYF
TRBJ2-7 | TRBV7-9 | CASSSTSGASEQYF
TRBJ1-5 | TRBV6-2/TRBV6-3 | CASSYRPQGSNQPQHF
TRBJ2-2 | TRBV12-3/TRBV12-4 | CASSFWNTGELFF
TRBJ2-7 | TRBV6-1 | CASSSVSRTGGYEQYF
TRBJ2-7 | TRBV4-2 | CASSQEGTVYTYEQYF
TRBJ2-4 | TRBV6-6 | CASRRPQGLAKNIQYF
TRBJ2-1 | TRBV11-2 | CASERGHNEQFF
TRBJ2-6 | TRBV5-6 | CASSMGVNVLTF
TRBJ2-7 | TRBV14 | CASSQGGYGREYVEQYF
TRBJ1-1 | TRBV12-3/TRBV12-4 | CASTLAQGMDWNTEAFF
TRBJ1-1 | TRBV19 | CASSSTGVIEAFF
TRBJ2-5 | TRBV4-3 | CASSQEASFETQYF
TRBJ1-1 | TRBV13 | CASSPRQGAMNTEAFF
TRBJ2-7 | TRBV6-2/TRBV6-3 | CASSYPRDSSYEQYF